This is a list of T cell receptor beta chains from one sample in a study of cytomegalovirus exposure and HLA in healthy donors. The protocol was immunoSEQ multiplex PCR, while the TCRdb copy is restricted to in-frame clones and leaves out a portion. The sample consists of about 110,000 clones, less than 75% of them appearing once. The sequencing sample was made of PBMCs. Source of these receptors: a man aged 35-49 years in good health and CMV-seropositive. CDR3s include the opening cysteine and the closing phenylalanine or tryptophan. The order of the fields is V gene, J gene, clone size, D gene, CDR3 DNA, CDR3 protein. D genes are given only for firm matches. A row's size may be missing; if present it is once, few, many or a size class.

v_gene: TRBV11-2
j_gene: TRBJ2-1
abundance: -
d_gene: TRBD2
CDR3nt: TGTGCCAGCAGCTTGAGCGGGGGGAACAATGAGCAGTTCTTC
CDR3aa: CASSLSGGNNEQFF

v_gene: TRBV7-2
j_gene: TRBJ2-7
abundance: -
d_gene: -
CDR3nt: TGTGCCAGCAGCTCCACAGGGAACGAGCAGTACTTC
CDR3aa: CASSSTGNEQYF

v_gene: TRBV2
j_gene: TRBJ1-3
abundance: -
d_gene: -
CDR3nt: TGTGCCAGCTCCGGGGGAACGTGGGTCTCTGGAAACACCATATATTTT
CDR3aa: CASSGGTWVSGNTIYF

v_gene: TRBV6-5
j_gene: TRBJ2-3
abundance: -
d_gene: -
CDR3nt: TGTGCCAGCAGCCCTCGGGGGAGATTGATAGATACGCAGTATTTT
CDR3aa: CASSPRGRLIDTQYF

v_gene: TRBV19
j_gene: TRBJ2-3
abundance: -
d_gene: -
CDR3nt: TGTGCCAGTAGTATAGGGTACGCGGGGACTAGCACAGATACGCAGTATTTT
CDR3aa: CASSIGYAGTSTDTQYF

v_gene: TRBV4-3
j_gene: TRBJ2-1
abundance: few
d_gene: TRBD2
CDR3nt: TGCGCCAGCAGACAAGATCTAGCGGGAGGGCTCTCGGAAGAGCAGTTCTTC
CDR3aa: CASRQDLAGGLSEEQFF

v_gene: TRBV5-4
j_gene: TRBJ2-7
abundance: -
d_gene: TRBD2
CDR3nt: TGTGCCAGCGGTCCCTCTGGGGGCGGGAGGGCCTACGAGCAGTACTTC
CDR3aa: CASGPSGGGRAYEQYF

v_gene: TRBV4-1
j_gene: TRBJ1-1
abundance: -
d_gene: -
CDR3nt: TGCGCCAGCAGCCAAGATACCAGGGTTTCGAACACTGAAGCTTTCTTT
CDR3aa: CASSQDTRVSNTEAFF

v_gene: TRBV7-2
j_gene: TRBJ2-1
abundance: few
d_gene: TRBD2
CDR3nt: TGTGCCAGCAGCTTACCTAGCGGGAGAGCGGGTGAGCAGTTCTTC
CDR3aa: CASSLPSGRAGEQFF

v_gene: TRBV5-4
j_gene: TRBJ2-5
abundance: -
d_gene: TRBD2
CDR3nt: TGTGCCAGCAGCTCAGGACTAGAAGAGACCCAGTACTTC
CDR3aa: CASSSGLEETQYF

v_gene: TRBV16
j_gene: TRBJ1-1
abundance: -
d_gene: -
CDR3nt: TGTGCCAGCAGCCAATTCCAGGGCAATATGAACACTGAAGCTTTCTTT
CDR3aa: CASSQFQGNMNTEAFF

v_gene: TRBV14
j_gene: TRBJ2-1
abundance: few
d_gene: -
CDR3nt: TGTGCCAGCGGCCCCCGAAGGGGCACTTACTACAATGAGCAGTTCTTC
CDR3aa: CASGPRRGTYYNEQFF

v_gene: TRBV7-8
j_gene: TRBJ2-5
abundance: -
d_gene: -
CDR3nt: TGTGCCAGCAGCTTACACTCCCAAGAGACCCAGTACTTC
CDR3aa: CASSLHSQETQYF

v_gene: TRBV2
j_gene: TRBJ1-1
abundance: -
d_gene: TRBD1
CDR3nt: TGTGCCAGCAGTAGTTGGACAGGGGGCTGGAGTAACACTGAAGCTTTCTTT
CDR3aa: CASSSWTGGWSNTEAFF

v_gene: TRBV7-2
j_gene: TRBJ2-5
abundance: once
d_gene: TRBD1
CDR3nt: TGTGCCAGCGGGGTGAGAGGGGGCAGGGAGACCCAGTACTTC
CDR3aa: CASGVRGGRETQYF

v_gene: TRBV19
j_gene: TRBJ2-7
abundance: -
d_gene: TRBD1
CDR3nt: TGTGCCAGTAGTATCCGGGACAGGGGGCCCTACGAGCAGTACTTC
CDR3aa: CASSIRDRGPYEQYF

v_gene: TRBV15
j_gene: TRBJ1-4
abundance: -
d_gene: TRBD1
CDR3nt: TGTGCCACCAGCAGGGACAGGGCTGCCGAAAAACTGTTTTTT
CDR3aa: CATSRDRAAEKLFF

v_gene: TRBV27
j_gene: TRBJ2-1
abundance: -
d_gene: -
CDR3nt: TGTGCCAGCAGACGCTTAATAGGCGGGCCCTACAATGAGCAGTTCTTC
CDR3aa: CASRRLIGGPYNEQFF

v_gene: TRBV28
j_gene: TRBJ1-2
abundance: once
d_gene: -
CDR3nt: TGTGCCTTTGTAAATGGTTTAGCTGACCTTGGCTACACCTTC
CDR3aa: CAFVNGLADLGYTF

v_gene: TRBV7-8
j_gene: TRBJ2-5
abundance: few
d_gene: TRBD2
CDR3nt: TGTGCCAGCAGTGAGCGGGGAGGGTACCAAGAGACCCAGTACTTC
CDR3aa: CASSERGGYQETQYF

v_gene: TRBV27
j_gene: TRBJ2-7
abundance: few
d_gene: -
CDR3nt: TGTGCCAGCAGCCAGCAGGGAGGCGAGCAGTACTTC
CDR3aa: CASSQQGGEQYF

v_gene: TRBV15
j_gene: TRBJ2-3
abundance: few
d_gene: -
CDR3nt: TGTGCCACCAGCAGCCGTGCCCTGGAGTTCGCAGATACGCAGTATTTT
CDR3aa: CATSSRALEFADTQYF

v_gene: TRBV5-1
j_gene: TRBJ2-7
abundance: -
d_gene: -
CDR3nt: TGCGCCAGCAGCTTTAGAGGGGACAACTACGAGCAGTACTTC
CDR3aa: CASSFRGDNYEQYF

v_gene: TRBV19
j_gene: TRBJ1-5
abundance: -
d_gene: -
CDR3nt: TGTGCCAGTAGTACCTCCACTCGATCCCGCAATCAGCCCCAGCATTTT
CDR3aa: CASSTSTRSRNQPQHF

v_gene: TRBV7-9
j_gene: TRBJ1-2
abundance: -
d_gene: TRBD1
CDR3nt: TGTGCCAGCAGCTCTACACAGGGGGTTTTTAGTGGCTACACCTTC
CDR3aa: CASSSTQGVFSGYTF

v_gene: TRBV14
j_gene: TRBJ2-1
abundance: -
d_gene: TRBD1
CDR3nt: TGTGCCAGCAGCCAAGATCGGGACAGGGGTTACAATGAGCAGTTCTTC
CDR3aa: CASSQDRDRGYNEQFF

v_gene: TRBV7-2
j_gene: TRBJ1-5
abundance: -
d_gene: TRBD1
CDR3nt: TGTGCCAGCAGCTTAGGACAGGGGGACAATCAGCCCCAGCATTTT
CDR3aa: CASSLGQGDNQPQHF

v_gene: TRBV7-2
j_gene: TRBJ2-7
abundance: -
d_gene: TRBD2
CDR3nt: TGTGCCACCGGGACTAGCGGGAGAAGCGAGCAGTACTTC
CDR3aa: CATGTSGRSEQYF

v_gene: TRBV5-1
j_gene: TRBJ2-2
abundance: -
d_gene: TRBD2
CDR3nt: TGCGCCAGCAGCTTGGGAGGCGGGGGACTCACCGGGGAGCTGTTTTTT
CDR3aa: CASSLGGGGLTGELFF

v_gene: TRBV6-5
j_gene: TRBJ1-1
abundance: -
d_gene: -
CDR3nt: TGTGCCAGCAGGAAGGGGAGGGCCACTGAAGCTTTCTTT
CDR3aa: CASRKGRATEAFF

v_gene: TRBV30
j_gene: TRBJ2-7
abundance: -
d_gene: TRBD1
CDR3nt: TGTGCCTGCAAAGGACAGGGCACCTACGAGCAGTACTTC
CDR3aa: CACKGQGTYEQYF

v_gene: TRBV27
j_gene: TRBJ1-2
abundance: -
d_gene: -
CDR3nt: TGTGCCAGCAGTTTTTCTACAGACAGAGTATATGGCTACACCTTC
CDR3aa: CASSFSTDRVYGYTF

v_gene: TRBV28
j_gene: TRBJ1-4
abundance: -
d_gene: TRBD1
CDR3nt: TGTGCCAGCAGTTTATTAACGGTCAGGGGGAGAGAAAAACTGTTTTTT
CDR3aa: CASSLLTVRGREKLFF

v_gene: TRBV9
j_gene: TRBJ2-1
abundance: -
d_gene: -
CDR3nt: TGTGCCAGCAGCGTACTAGCGTTATCGAATGAGCAGTTCTTC
CDR3aa: CASSVLALSNEQFF

v_gene: TRBV6-5
j_gene: TRBJ1-1
abundance: few
d_gene: TRBD1
CDR3nt: TGTGCCAGCAGTTACCCTACAGGGGGTGAGGGCACTGAAGCTTTCTTT
CDR3aa: CASSYPTGGEGTEAFF

v_gene: TRBV25-1
j_gene: TRBJ2-7
abundance: -
d_gene: -
CDR3nt: TGTGCCAGCTACGTCGGCGAGAGGGTTTACGAGCAGTACTTC
CDR3aa: CASYVGERVYEQYF

v_gene: TRBV7-9
j_gene: TRBJ2-5
abundance: -
d_gene: -
CDR3nt: TGTGCCAGCAGCTTGTCGATGGGGGCACAAGAGACCCAGTACTTC
CDR3aa: CASSLSMGAQETQYF

v_gene: TRBV15
j_gene: TRBJ2-5
abundance: -
d_gene: -
CDR3nt: TGTGCCACCAGCAACCCCCAGCGGGAAGAGACCCAGTACTTC
CDR3aa: CATSNPQREETQYF

v_gene: TRBV9
j_gene: TRBJ2-1
abundance: -
d_gene: TRBD1
CDR3nt: TGTGCCAGCAGCGTCGACAGGGGTAGTGAGCAGTTCTTC
CDR3aa: CASSVDRGSEQFF

v_gene: TRBV19
j_gene: TRBJ1-1
abundance: once
d_gene: TRBD1
CDR3nt: TGTGCCAGTAGTATCCAGGGGGCCTCGAACACTGAAGCTTTCTTT
CDR3aa: CASSIQGASNTEAFF

v_gene: TRBV27
j_gene: TRBJ2-1
abundance: -
d_gene: -
CDR3nt: TGTGCCAGCAGTCTTAGCGGTAGCTCCTACAATGAGCAGTTCTTC
CDR3aa: CASSLSGSSYNEQFF

v_gene: TRBV4-2
j_gene: TRBJ2-7
abundance: -
d_gene: -
CDR3nt: TGTGCCAGCAGCCAGAACCCGGGTTTTTTGGAGCAGTACTTC
CDR3aa: CASSQNPGFLEQYF

v_gene: TRBV19
j_gene: TRBJ2-3
abundance: -
d_gene: -
CDR3nt: TGTGCCAGTAGTTCCCAAGCCCGCGGGAGCACAGATACGCAGTATTTT
CDR3aa: CASSSQARGSTDTQYF

v_gene: TRBV20-1
j_gene: TRBJ2-5
abundance: once
d_gene: -
CDR3nt: TGCAGTGCTAGAGTCCAGGAGACCCAGTACTTC
CDR3aa: CSARVQETQYF

v_gene: TRBV5-1
j_gene: TRBJ2-5
abundance: -
d_gene: TRBD2
CDR3nt: TGCGCCAGCAGCTTGGGCAGCGGGAGTGGGGTCGGCGAGACCCAGTACTTC
CDR3aa: CASSLGSGSGVGETQYF

v_gene: TRBV5-4
j_gene: TRBJ2-1
abundance: -
d_gene: TRBD2
CDR3nt: TGTGCCAGCAGACCCGGGACTAGCGGGTTCAATGAGCAGTTCTTC
CDR3aa: CASRPGTSGFNEQFF

v_gene: TRBV5-6
j_gene: TRBJ2-2
abundance: -
d_gene: TRBD1
CDR3nt: TGTGCCAGCAGCCAGAGAATCCGGGACAGAGACACCGGGGAGCTGTTTTTT
CDR3aa: CASSQRIRDRDTGELFF

v_gene: TRBV2
j_gene: TRBJ2-1
abundance: -
d_gene: TRBD2
CDR3nt: TGTGCCAGCATTGGACTAGTAAGGGACTTCAATGAGCAGTTCTTC
CDR3aa: CASIGLVRDFNEQFF